This section outlines one T cell receptor (beta chain) sequence together with its context. The V segment lost 4 bases and the J segment 5 bases; nucleotides outside the gene matches: 7. The CDR3 covers 16 residues. Germline assignment: CDR1 SGHNT and CDR2 YYREEE (reference sequence). The data are from a study of shared clonotypes between healthy human individuals. Generated by immunoSEQ multiplex PCR, the TCRdb table keeps only in-frame clones and is missing some. Among 2 million to 2.5 million clones, under 95% were seen once, and the ten largest hold 0.3% to 0.45%. Source material: naive CD4+ T cells from PBMCs. The subset denotes: CD45RA+ positively selected. This sequence originates from a man between 18 and 29 years old in good health. Some clones in this sample may be carry-over from other donors' samples. The gene calls are TRBV5-4 and TRBJ2-2, with 11 bases matching TRBD1. As DNA, the CDR3 is TGTGCCAGCAGCCCTAGAGGGACAGGGGGGACCGGGGAGCTGTTTTTT. Translation: CASSPRGTGGTGELFF.